This T cell receptor (beta chain) derives from a study of cytomegalovirus exposure and HLA in healthy donors. Across the study: Later, an analysis reported that the roughly 120 validation repertoires had used the same platform as the 550 to 750 first-cohort repertoires. Study-wide results and limits: The study listed approximately 160 cytomegalovirus-associated TCR beta chains. Within the 100 to 150 validation repertoires, first-cohort TCR clusters tended to co-occur, according to a later analysis. The classifier, whose performance was assessed in both the original and validation cohorts, reportedly diagnosed cytomegalovirus status with high specificity and sensitivity.

This CDR3 has 15 amino acids. Germline trimming cut 5 bases from V and 0 bases from J; bases unmatched to any gene: 4. Germline values: CDR1 SGDLS, CDR2 YYNGEE. With regard to this clone: The antigen remains undetermined.

Assay: immunoSEQ multiplex PCR; the TCRdb copy retains only in-frame clones and omits some. The table has fewer than 350,000 clones, roughly 90% seen once. Sequencing was done on a sample of PBMCs. V is TRBV9 and J is TRBJ2-3; 9 bases agree with TRBD1. The clonotype originates from a woman in her late teens or twenties in good health and CMV-seronegative. The CDR3: CASRAGTGSTDTQYF. The CDR3 DNA reads TGTGCCAGCAGGGCCGGGACAGGGAGCACAGATACGCAGTATTTT.